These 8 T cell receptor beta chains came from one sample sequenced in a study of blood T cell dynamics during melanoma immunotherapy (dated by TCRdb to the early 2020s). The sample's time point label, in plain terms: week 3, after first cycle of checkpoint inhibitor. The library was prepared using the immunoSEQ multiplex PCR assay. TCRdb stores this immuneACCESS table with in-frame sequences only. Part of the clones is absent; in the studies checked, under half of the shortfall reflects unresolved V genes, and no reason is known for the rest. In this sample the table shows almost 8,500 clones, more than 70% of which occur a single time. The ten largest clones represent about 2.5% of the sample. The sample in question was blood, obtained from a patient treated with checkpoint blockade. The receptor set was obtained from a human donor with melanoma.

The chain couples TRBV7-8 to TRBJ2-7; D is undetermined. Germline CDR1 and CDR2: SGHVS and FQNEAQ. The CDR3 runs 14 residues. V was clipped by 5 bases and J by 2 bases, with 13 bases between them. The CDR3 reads CASSPSSAAYEQYF. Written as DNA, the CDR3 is TGTGCCAGCAGCCCTTCATCCGCGGCCTACGAGCAGTACTTC.

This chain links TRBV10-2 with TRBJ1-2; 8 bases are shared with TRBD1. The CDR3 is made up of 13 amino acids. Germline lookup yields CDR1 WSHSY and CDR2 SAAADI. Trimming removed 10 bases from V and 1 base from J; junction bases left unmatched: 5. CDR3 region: CATQTGVNYGYTF. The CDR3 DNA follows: TGCGCCACCCAGACAGGGGTTAACTATGGCTACACCTTC.

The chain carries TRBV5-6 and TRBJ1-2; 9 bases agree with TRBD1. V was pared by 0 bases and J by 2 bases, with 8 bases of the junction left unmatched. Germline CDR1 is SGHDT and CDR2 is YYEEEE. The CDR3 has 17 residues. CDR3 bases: TGTGCCAGCAGCTTGGGTGGCGGGACAGGGTTAAACTATGGCTACACCTTC. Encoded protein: CASSLGGGTGLNYGYTF.

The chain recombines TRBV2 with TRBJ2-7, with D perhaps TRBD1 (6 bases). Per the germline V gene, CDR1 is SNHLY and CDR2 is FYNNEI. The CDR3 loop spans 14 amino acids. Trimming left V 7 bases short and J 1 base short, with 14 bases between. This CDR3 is CASTPPRGSYEQYF. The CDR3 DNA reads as TGTGCCAGCACCCCCCCCAGGGGATCCTACGAGCAGTACTTC. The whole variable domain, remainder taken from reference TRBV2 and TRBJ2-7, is EPEVTQTPSHQVTQMGQEVILRCVPISNHLYFYWYRQILGQKVEFLVSFYNNEISEKSEIFDDQFSVERPDGSNFTLKIRSTKLEDSAMYFCASTPPRGSYEQYFGPGTRLTVT.

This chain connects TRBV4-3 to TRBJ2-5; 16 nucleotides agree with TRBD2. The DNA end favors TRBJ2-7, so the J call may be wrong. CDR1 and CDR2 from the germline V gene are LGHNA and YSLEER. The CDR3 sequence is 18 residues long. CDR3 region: CASSQGTSGGAGKNEQYF. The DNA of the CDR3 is TGCGCCAGCAGCCAGGGGACTAGCGGGGGGGCCGGGAAAAACGAGCAGTACTTC.

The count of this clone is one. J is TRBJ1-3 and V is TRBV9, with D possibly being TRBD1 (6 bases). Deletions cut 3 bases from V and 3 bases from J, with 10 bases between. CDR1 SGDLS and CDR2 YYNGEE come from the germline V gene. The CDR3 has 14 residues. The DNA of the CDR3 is TGTGCCAGCAGCGAGGACAGCCGTGGAAACACCATATATTTT. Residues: CASSEDSRGNTIYF.

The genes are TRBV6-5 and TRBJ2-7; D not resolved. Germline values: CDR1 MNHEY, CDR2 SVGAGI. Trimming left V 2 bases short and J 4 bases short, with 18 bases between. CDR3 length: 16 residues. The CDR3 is CASSYDGLGPAYEQYF. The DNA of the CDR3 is TGTGCCAGCAGTTACGATGGCTTAGGGCCAGCATACGAGCAGTACTTC.

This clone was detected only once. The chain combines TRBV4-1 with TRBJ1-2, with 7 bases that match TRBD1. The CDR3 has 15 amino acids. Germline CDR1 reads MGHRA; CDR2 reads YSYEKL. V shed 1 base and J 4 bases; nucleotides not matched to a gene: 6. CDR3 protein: CASSQVEGQIYGYTF. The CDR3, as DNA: TGCGCCAGCAGCCAAGTCGAGGGACAGATCTATGGCTACACCTTC.